This T cell receptor beta chain came from a study of OX40 agonist ivuxolimab in advanced cancers. General study points: More expanded clones were found, on average, in CD8+ than in CD4+ T cells. The study observed clonal expansion of CD4+ and CD8+ blood T cells by week 6 at 0.1 to 3.0 mg/kg.

Trimming stripped 6 bases from V and 6 bases from J, with 14 bases between. The germline V gene encodes CDR1 SNHLY and CDR2 FYNNEI. The length of the CDR3 is 14 residues. Sequenced by immunoSEQ multiplex PCR; TCRdb stores in-frame clones only, minus some. The sample lists tens of thousands of clones; about nine tenths were seen once. To note about this clone: The antigen is unknown.

The sequence derives from an adult with an advanced solid tumor such as melanoma, head and neck, liver or kidney cancer. The material was CD4+ or CD8+ T cells sorted from blood, obtained in a trial of the OX40 agonist ivuxolimab. J is TRBJ1-4 and V is TRBV2, with D uncertain. The CDR3 DNA follows: TGTGCCAGCAGCCTCTCGCGGAGGGATGAAAAACTGTTTTTT. This translates into CASSLSRRDEKLFF.